The sequence of this T cell receptor (beta chain) was determined in a study of CD8+ T cells in alopecia areata. The study, taken as a whole, reports: Scalp repertoires also include resident alphabeta T cells from normal skin.

Treatment meaning: oral pan-JAK inhibitor, 5-10 mg twice daily. Samples from alopecia areata patients were lesional scalp punch biopsies and peripheral blood. Extracted from the samples, RNA was reverse transcribed into cDNA to serve as the sequencing template. Only in-frame clones appear in the TCRdb table, and some are missing; sequencing was by immunoSEQ multiplex PCR. The sample has roughly 100,000 clones, roughly three fifths seen once; the top ten hold about 17%. With respect to this clone: Its antigen is unidentified.

The sample here was CD8+ T cells sorted from blood, taken at week 56, from a patient treated with tofacitinib. The sequence was obtained from a human donor with alopecia areata.

CDR3 sequence reads: CASSQDYLVSGRSSYNEQFF. CDR3 DNA sequence: TGCGCCAGCAGCCAAGATTATCTGGTCTCGGGCAGGAGCTCCTACAATGAGCAGTTCTTC. The genes are TRBV4-1 and TRBJ2-1; D gene uncertain. There are 20 residues in the CDR3. The V and J ends lost 0 bases and 0 bases respectively, with 21 bases between them. Germline V gene sequence: CDR1 MGHRA, CDR2 YSYEKL.